These 19 T cell receptor beta chains were all obtained from the same sample, sequenced in a study of blood T cell dynamics during melanoma immunotherapy. Sequencing used immunoSEQ multiplex PCR; TCRdb keeps in-frame clones, though not all of them. The sample yields about 6,000 clones, around 77% seen once. The time point here: week 3, after first cycle of checkpoint inhibitor. The sample here was blood, taken from a patient treated with checkpoint blockade. Receptors originate from a human donor with melanoma.

V and J are TRBV13 and TRBJ2-3; unclear D gene. Germline V gene data show CDR1 as PRHDT and CDR2 as FYEKMQ (reference sequence). V lost 0 bases and J lost 3, with 10 bases in between. This CDR3 has 15 amino acids. CDR3 sequence (DNA): TGTGCCAGCAGCTTAGGAGGAAGTGGGACAGATACGCAGTATTTT. Encoded protein: CASSLGGSGTDTQYF.

V is TRBV29-1 and J is TRBJ1-2; weak D call: TRBD1 (6 bases). Germline CDR1 and CDR2: SQVTM and ANQGSEA. The V gene lost 3 bases and the J gene lost 8 bases, with 16 bases spanning the gap. The CDR3 loop spans 13 amino acids. DNA of the CDR3: TGCAGCGTTGATGGTCGGGGGCTTGGGGGCTACACCTTC. As protein: CSVDGRGLGGYTF.

The J gene is TRBJ1-4, the V gene TRBV5-1; 11 positions agree with TRBD1. In germline, CDR1 is SGHRS, CDR2 YFSETQ. The J segment lost 8 bases and the V segment lost 2 bases, leaving 5 bases of the junction unmatched. The length of the CDR3 is 15 residues. CDR3 DNA: TGCGCCAGCAGCTTAAGGACAGGGGGCGGAGAAAAACTGTTTTTT. Translation gives CASSLRTGGGEKLFF.

The chain couples TRBV7-3 to TRBJ2-5, with unresolved D. The DNA end is more similar to TRBJ2-7, so the J call may be wrong. Per the germline V gene, CDR1 is SGHTA and CDR2 is FQGTGA. The CDR3 extends over 14 amino acids. The CDR3 sequence is CASSLIDCGYEQYF. In DNA form, the CDR3 reads TGTGCCAGCAGCTTAATTGACTGCGGCTACGAGCAGTACTTC.

The gene calls are TRBV5-1 and TRBJ2-7, with 7 positions matching TRBD2. V trimming: 0 bases; J trimming: 0 bases; junction bases outside the gene matches: 3. The CDR3 sequence is 15 residues long. The germline V gene encodes CDR1 SGHRS and CDR2 YFSETQ. CDR3 sequence reads: CASSLVGGSSYEQYF. The DNA of the CDR3 is TGCGCCAGCAGCTTGGTTGGCGGGAGCTCCTACGAGCAGTACTTC.

The chain's CDR3 is CASSDSNPGRILDSNQPQHF. The CDR3 DNA reads TGTGCCAGCAGTGACTCGAACCCGGGACGGATACTCGATAGCAATCAGCCCCAGCATTTT. This chain links TRBV6-4 with TRBJ1-5; TRBD1 is a possible D gene (5 bases). Trimming stripped 0 bases from V and 0 bases from J, with 21 bases between. CDR3 length: 20 residues. Germline V gene sequence: CDR1 MRHNA, CDR2 SNTAGT.

The chain has TRBV6-1 and TRBJ1-6; D not certain. The CDR3 totals 17 residues. Germline V lookup: CDR1 MNHNS, CDR2 SASEGT. V was pared by 1 base and J by 7 bases, with 17 bases between. DNA for the CDR3: TGTGCCAGCAGTGAAGGAGCTCCTATAATTTCCAATTCACCCCTCCACTTT. It translates to CASSEGAPIISNSPLHF.

This chain joins TRBV14 and TRBJ1-6, with 8 bases fitting TRBD1. The J segment lost 9 bases and the V segment lost 3 bases, leaving 4 bases of the junction unmatched. Germline V gives CDR1 SGHDN, CDR2 FVKESK. The CDR3 sequence is 14 residues long. CDR3 in amino acids: CASSQGQEGSPLHF. Written as DNA, the CDR3 is TGTGCCAGCAGCCAGGGACAGGAAGGTTCACCCCTCCACTTT.

The chain couples TRBV7-9 to TRBJ2-2, with TRBD2 matching 9 bases. The germline CDR1 and CDR2 sequences are SEHNR and FQNEAQ (reference sequence). The CDR3 runs to 15 residues. Trimming took 1 base from V and 6 from J; bases not matched to a gene: 3. CDR3 coding DNA: TGTGCCAGCAGCTTAGACCTAGCGGGACCCGGGGAGCTGTTTTTT. It is translated as CASSLDLAGPGELFF. Combining the CDR3 with reference TRBV7-9 and TRBJ2-2 gives the whole variable domain DTGVSQNPRHKITKRGQNVTFRCDPISEHNRLYWYRQTLGQGPEFLTYFQNEAQLEKSRLLSDRFSAERPKGSFSTLEIQRTEQGDSAMYLCASSLDLAGPGELFFGEGSRLTVL.

This chain connects TRBV18 to TRBJ2-3; either TRBD1 or TRBD2 may fit D (8 bases each). Trimming cost V 3 bases and J 1 base, with 20 bases left between them. Germline CDR1 reads KGHSH; CDR2 reads LQKENI. The CDR3 is made up of 18 amino acids. As DNA, the CDR3 is TGTGCCAGCTCACCGACCCAGGGGGCGGGAGGTGGCACAGATACGCAGTATTTT. Translating gives CASSPTQGAGGGTDTQYF. Full variable domain (remainder filled in from reference TRBV18 and TRBJ2-3): NAGVMQNPRHLVRRRGQEARLRCSPMKGHSHVYWYRQLPEEGLKFMVYLQKENIIDESGMPKERFSAEFPKEGPSILRIQQVVRGDSAAYFCASSPTQGAGGGTDTQYFGPGTRLTVL.

This clone was seen a few times. The V and J genes are TRBV11-2 and TRBJ2-7; D might be TRBD1 or TRBD2, each matching 5 bases. Germline-derived CDR1 and CDR2 are SGHAT and FQNNGV. Trimming cost V 8 bases and J 2 bases, with 19 bases left between them. The CDR3 contains 15 residues. CDR3 region: CASRKTGTATYEQYF. DNA of the CDR3: TGTGCCAGCCGTAAAACCGGGACGGCGACCTACGAGCAGTACTTC.

The V and J genes are TRBV7-8 and TRBJ2-1; 11 bases are shared with TRBD2. CDR3 length: 14 amino acids. The germline CDR1 and CDR2 sequences are SGHVS and FQNEAQ. V was pared by 5 bases and J by 10 bases, with 7 bases of the junction left unmatched. CDR3 region: CASSNPGTSGEQFF. CDR3 sequence (DNA): TGTGCCAGCAGCAATCCCGGGACTAGCGGAGAGCAGTTCTTC.

The gene calls are TRBV18 and TRBJ1-4, with D maybe TRBD1 (6 bases). The germline gives CDR1 KGHSH, CDR2 LQKENI. Trimming pared 3 bases from V and 3 bases from J, leaving 11 bases between. The CDR3 sequence is 15 residues long. This CDR3 reads CASSPRDTPNEKLFF. CDR3 nucleotides: TGTGCCAGCTCACCGAGGGACACCCCTAATGAAAAACTGTTTTTT.

This chain uses TRBV18 with TRBJ2-1, with D hard to call. The CDR3 spans 12 residues. Trimming left V 2 bases short and J 8 bases short, with 7 bases between. Germline CDR1 and CDR2: KGHSH and LQKENI. The CDR3 sequence: CASSPITDEQFF. CDR3 nucleotide sequence: TGTGCCAGCTCACCAATAACCGATGAGCAGTTCTTC.

The CDR3 DNA reads TGTGCCAGCTCACCACAGGGGACAGGGAACACTGAAGCTTTCTTT. Translated: CASSPQGTGNTEAFF. The V gene is TRBV18, the J gene TRBJ1-1; 8 positions match TRBD1. This CDR3 has 15 amino acids. Per germline, CDR1 KGHSH and CDR2 LQKENI. Trimming at V came to 1 base and at J to 1 base, leaving 2 bases not matched to a gene. Combining the CDR3 with reference TRBV18 and TRBJ1-1 gives the whole variable domain NAGVMQNPRHLVRRRGQEARLRCSPMKGHSHVYWYRQLPEEGLKFMVYLQKENIIDESGMPKERFSAEFPKEGPSILRIQQVVRGDSAAYFCASSPQGTGNTEAFFGQGTRLTVV.

J is TRBJ2-7 and V is TRBV7-9, with D possibly matching TRBD1 (6 bases). The length of the CDR3 is 13 residues. V shed 4 bases and J shed 4 bases, with 11 bases lying between them. Per the germline V gene, CDR1 is SEHNR and CDR2 is FQNEAQ (reference sequence). The CDR3 DNA reads as TGTGCCAGCAGCTCAAACAGGGAGTACGAGCAGTACTTC. This sequence encodes CASSSNREYEQYF. The full variable domain, completed using reference TRBV7-9 and TRBJ2-7, is DTGVSQNPRHKITKRGQNVTFRCDPISEHNRLYWYRQTLGQGPEFLTYFQNEAQLEKSRLLSDRFSAERPKGSFSTLEIQRTEQGDSAMYLCASSSNREYEQYFGPGTRLTVT.

This sequence joins TRBV27 and TRBJ1-2; TRBD1 is a possible D gene (5 bases). CDR3 size: 16 residues. From germline, CDR1 is MNHEY and CDR2 SMNVEV (reference sequence). Trimming shortened V by 6 bases and J by 3 bases, and 20 bases separated the two germline ends. The CDR3 bases are TGTGCCAGCAGGACGCAGGGTTCCGGGGGGTACTATGGCTACACCTTC. As protein: CASRTQGSGGYYGYTF.

This chain connects TRBV10-1 to TRBJ2-3; 7 bases line up with TRBD1. This CDR3 spans 14 amino acids. V lost 2 bases and J lost 1; bases outside the gene matches: 0. CDR1 and CDR2 from the germline V gene are WNHNN and SYGVQD (reference sequence). DNA for the CDR3: TGCGCCAGCAGTGAGACAGGGGGCACAGATACGCAGTATTTT. This codes for CASSETGGTDTQYF.

Concerning this clone itself: The junction and the germline gene differ at one end; a read error may be behind it. V usage is TRBV11-1 and J usage is TRBJ1-2, with 9 bases fitting TRBD1. CDR1 is SGHAT and CDR2 is FQDESV in the germline V gene (reference sequence). The CDR3 spans 12 residues. CDR3 bases: TGTGCCAGCAGCTTTTTCCGGGGACAGGGCATCTTC. It codes for CASSFFRGQGIF.